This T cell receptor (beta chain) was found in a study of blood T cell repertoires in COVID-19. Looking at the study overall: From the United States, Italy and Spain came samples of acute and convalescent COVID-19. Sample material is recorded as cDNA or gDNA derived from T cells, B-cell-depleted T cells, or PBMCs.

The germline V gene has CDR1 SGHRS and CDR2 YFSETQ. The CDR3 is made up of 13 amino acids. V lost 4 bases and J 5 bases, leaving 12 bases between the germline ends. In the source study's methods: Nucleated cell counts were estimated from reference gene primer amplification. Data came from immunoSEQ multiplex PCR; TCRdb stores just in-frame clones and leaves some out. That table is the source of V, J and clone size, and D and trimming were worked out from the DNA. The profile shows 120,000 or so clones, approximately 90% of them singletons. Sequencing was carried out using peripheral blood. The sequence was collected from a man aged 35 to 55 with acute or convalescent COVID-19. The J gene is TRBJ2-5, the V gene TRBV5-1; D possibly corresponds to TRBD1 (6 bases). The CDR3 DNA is TGCGCCAGCAGCCCTACAGGGCTCGAGACCCAGTACTTC. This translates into CASSPTGLETQYF.